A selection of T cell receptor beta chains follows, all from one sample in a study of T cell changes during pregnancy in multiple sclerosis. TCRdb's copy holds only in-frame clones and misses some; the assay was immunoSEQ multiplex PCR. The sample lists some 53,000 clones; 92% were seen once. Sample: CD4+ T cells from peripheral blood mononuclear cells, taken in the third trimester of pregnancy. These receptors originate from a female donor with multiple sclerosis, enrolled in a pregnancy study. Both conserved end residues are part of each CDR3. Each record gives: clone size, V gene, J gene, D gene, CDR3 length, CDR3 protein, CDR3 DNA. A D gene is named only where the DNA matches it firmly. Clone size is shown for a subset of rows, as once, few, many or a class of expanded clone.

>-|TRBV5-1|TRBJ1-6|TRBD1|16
CASSPLGQGGDSPLHF
TGCGCCAGCAGCCCGTTGGGACAGGGAGGCGATTCACCCCTCCACTTT
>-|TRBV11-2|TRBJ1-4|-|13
CASSLATNEKLFF
TGTGCCAGCAGCCTCGCAACTAATGAAAAACTGTTTTTT
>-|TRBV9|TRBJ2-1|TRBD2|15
CASSVVSGSYNEQFF
TGTGCCAGCAGCGTAGTTAGCGGGAGTTACAATGAGCAGTTCTTC
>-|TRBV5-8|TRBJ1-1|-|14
CASSLLGVNTEAFF
TGTGCCAGCAGCTTGTTGGGAGTGAACACTGAAGCTTTCTTT
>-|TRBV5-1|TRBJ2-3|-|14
CASSISGRTDTQYF
TGCGCCAGCAGCATCTCGGGTAGGACAGATACGCAGTATTTT
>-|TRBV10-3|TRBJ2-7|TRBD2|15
CAISEIGGTSGEQYF
TGTGCCATCAGTGAGATTGGAGGGACTAGCGGCGAGCAGTACTTC
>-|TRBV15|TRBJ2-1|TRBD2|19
CATSRTGLVGGLKNNEQFF
TGTGCCACCAGCAGAACGGGACTAGTGGGAGGACTTAAAAACAATGAGCAGTTCTTC
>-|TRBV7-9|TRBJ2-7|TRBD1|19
CASSLGWGQGGSRTYEQYF
TGTGCCAGCAGCTTAGGGTGGGGACAGGGGGGATCTCGGACCTACGAGCAGTACTTC
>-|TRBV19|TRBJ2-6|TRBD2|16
CASSDTGGRGANVLTF
TGTGCCAGTAGCGATACGGGGGGGCGCGGGGCCAACGTCCTGACTTTC
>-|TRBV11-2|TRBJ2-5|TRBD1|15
CASSLGQGIQETQYF
TGTGCCAGCAGCTTGGGACAGGGGATCCAAGAGACCCAGTACTTC
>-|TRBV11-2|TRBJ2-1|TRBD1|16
CASSLGDRFDPNEQFF
TGTGCCAGCAGCTTAGGGGACAGATTTGATCCTAATGAGCAGTTCTTC
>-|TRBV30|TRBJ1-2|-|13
CAWLAGGGYGYTF
TGTGCCTGGCTGGCAGGTGGAGGGTATGGCTACACCTTC
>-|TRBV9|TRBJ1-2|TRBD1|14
CASSVGQGNYGYTF
TGTGCCAGCAGCGTAGGACAGGGGAACTATGGCTACACCTTC
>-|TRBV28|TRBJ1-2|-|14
CASSLLRGSHGYTF
TGTGCCAGCAGCCTCCTGAGGGGGTCCCATGGCTACACCTTC
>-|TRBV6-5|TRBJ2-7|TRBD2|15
CASTRTSGAYVEQYF
TGTGCCAGCACAAGGACTAGCGGGGCTTATGTCGAGCAGTACTTC
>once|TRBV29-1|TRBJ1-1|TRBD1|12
CSGPGGRGEAFF
TGCAGCGGGCCAGGGGGCCGCGGTGAAGCTTTCTTT
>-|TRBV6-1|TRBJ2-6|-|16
CASSEGRASGANVLTF
TGTGCCAGCAGTGAAGGCAGGGCGTCCGGGGCCAACGTCCTGACTTTC
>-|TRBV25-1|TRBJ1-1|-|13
CASHNPTNTEAFF
TGTGCCAGTCATAACCCTACGAACACTGAAGCTTTCTTT
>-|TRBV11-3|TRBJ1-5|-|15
CASSLVRINNQPQHF
TGTGCCAGCAGCTTAGTCAGGATTAACAATCAGCCCCAGCATTTT
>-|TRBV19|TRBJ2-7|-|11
CASREGYEQYF
TGTGCCAGTAGGGAGGGCTACGAGCAGTACTTC
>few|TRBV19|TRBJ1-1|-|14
CASSNQGKGTEAFF
TGTGCCAGTAGTAACCAGGGGAAGGGGACTGAAGCTTTCTTT
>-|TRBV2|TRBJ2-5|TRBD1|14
CASRPQGAVETQYF
TGTGCCAGCAGACCACAGGGGGCTGTGGAGACCCAGTACTTC
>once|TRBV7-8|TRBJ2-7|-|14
CASTRGVPAGEQYF
TGTGCCAGCACCAGGGGGGTGCCGGCTGGAGAGCAGTACTTC
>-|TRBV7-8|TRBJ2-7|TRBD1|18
CASSYLPGQGLRAYEQYF
TGTGCCAGCAGCTACTTACCGGGACAGGGGCTCCGAGCCTACGAGCAGTACTTC
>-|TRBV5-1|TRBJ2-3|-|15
CASGDLGGKTDTQYF
TGCGCCAGCGGAGACCTAGGGGGTAAGACAGATACGCAGTATTTT
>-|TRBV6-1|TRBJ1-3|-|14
CASRTPHSRNTIYF
TGTGCCAGCAGAACCCCTCATAGTCGAAACACCATATATTTT
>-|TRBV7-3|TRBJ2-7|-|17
CASSLDSWGTGSYEQYF
TGTGCCAGCAGCTTAGATAGCTGGGGCACAGGAAGCTACGAGCAGTACTTC
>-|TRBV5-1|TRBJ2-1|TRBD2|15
CASSLLAGAYNEQFF
TGCGCCAGCAGCCTACTAGCGGGGGCGTACAATGAGCAGTTCTTC
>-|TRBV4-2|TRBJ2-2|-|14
CATKQGPNTGELFF
TGTGCCACCAAACAGGGTCCGAACACCGGGGAGCTGTTTTTT
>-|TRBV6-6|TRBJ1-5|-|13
CASRLTGNQPQHF
TGTGCCAGCAGGCTGACAGGTAATCAGCCCCAGCATTTT
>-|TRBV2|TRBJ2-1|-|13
CASSVRLARDQFF
TGTGCCAGCAGTGTAAGGCTAGCCAGAGACCAGTTCTTC
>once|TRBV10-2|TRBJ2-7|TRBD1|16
CASSENPGTGGGEQYF
TGCGCCAGCAGTGAGAATCCCGGGACAGGGGGCGGTGAGCAGTACTTC
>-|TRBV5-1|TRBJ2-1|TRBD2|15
CASSPREAGGNEQFF
TGCGCCAGCAGCCCACGGGAGGCCGGGGGCAATGAGCAGTTCTTC
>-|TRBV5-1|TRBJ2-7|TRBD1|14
CASSLQGDSYEQYF
TGCGCCAGCAGCTTGCAGGGGGACTCCTACGAGCAGTACTTC
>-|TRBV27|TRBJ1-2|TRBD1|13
CASSSTGGYGYTF
TGTGCCAGCAGTTCCACAGGGGGCTATGGCTACACCTTC
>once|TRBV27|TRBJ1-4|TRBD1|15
CASSSQGATNEKLFF
TGTGCCAGCAGTTCGCAGGGGGCAACTAATGAAAAACTGTTTTTT
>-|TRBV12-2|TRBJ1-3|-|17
CASRSELTGPSGNTIYF
TGTGCAAGTCGATCAGAACTGACAGGGCCCTCTGGAAACACCATATATTTT
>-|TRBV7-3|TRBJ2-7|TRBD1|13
CASSFGTGNEQYF
TGTGCCAGCAGCTTCGGGACAGGGAACGAGCAGTACTTC
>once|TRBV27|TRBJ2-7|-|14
CASSSDTLSYEQYF
TGTGCCAGCAGTTCGGACACCTTGTCCTACGAGCAGTACTTC
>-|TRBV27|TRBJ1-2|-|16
CASSFQVSSGVRGYTF
TGTGCCAGCAGTTTCCAAGTTTCGTCAGGGGTAAGAGGCTACACCTTC
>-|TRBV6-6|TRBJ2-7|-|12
CASSSPAGEQYF
TGTGCCAGCAGCTCCCCAGCGGGCGAGCAGTACTTC
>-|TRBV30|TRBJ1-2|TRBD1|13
CAWSVQGFYGYTF
TGTGCCTGGAGTGTACAGGGGTTCTATGGCTACACCTTC
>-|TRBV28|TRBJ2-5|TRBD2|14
CASLGWREKETQYF
TGTGCCAGCCTTGGCTGGCGGGAGAAAGAGACCCAGTACTTC
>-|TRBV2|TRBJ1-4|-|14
CASSRGLAEEKLFF
TGTGCCAGCAGCCGAGGGCTGGCGGAAGAAAAACTGTTTTTT
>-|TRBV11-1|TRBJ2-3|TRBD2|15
CASSPGGRGTDTQYF
TGTGCCAGCAGCCCGGGGGGGCGGGGCACAGATACGCAGTATTTT
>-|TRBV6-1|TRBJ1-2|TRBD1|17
CASSGRGQGALYYGYTF
TGTGCCAGCAGTGGTCGGGGACAGGGGGCCTTATACTATGGCTACACCTTC
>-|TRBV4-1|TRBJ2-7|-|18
CASSQDIKGRVVLYEQYF
TGCGCCAGCAGCCAAGATATTAAAGGCAGGGTGGTCCTTTACGAGCAGTACTTC
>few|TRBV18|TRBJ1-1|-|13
CASSPRQMLEAFF
TGTGCCAGCTCACCACGACAAATGCTTGAAGCTTTCTTT
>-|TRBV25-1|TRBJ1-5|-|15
CASSAGWGSGQPQHF
TGTGCCAGCAGTGCCGGTTGGGGCTCGGGTCAGCCCCAGCATTTT
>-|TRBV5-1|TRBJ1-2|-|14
CASSLDPGDYGYTF
TGCGCCAGCAGCTTGGACCCCGGGGACTATGGCTACACCTTC
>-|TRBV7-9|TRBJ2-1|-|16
CASSPLATRVTGEQFF
TGTGCCAGCAGCCCCCTTGCGACTAGAGTTACGGGTGAGCAGTTCTTC
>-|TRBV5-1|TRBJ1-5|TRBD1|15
CASSLLGGVDQPQHF
TGCGCCAGCAGCTTGTTAGGGGGCGTTGATCAGCCCCAGCATTTT
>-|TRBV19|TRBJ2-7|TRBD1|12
CASGTGAHEQYF
TGTGCCAGCGGTACAGGGGCCCACGAGCAGTACTTC
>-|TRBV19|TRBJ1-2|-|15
CASSLSQQGNYGYTF
TGTGCCAGTAGTCTCTCCCAACAGGGTAACTATGGCTACACCTTC
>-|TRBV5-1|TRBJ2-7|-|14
CASSWMGATYEQYF
TGCGCCAGCAGCTGGATGGGGGCAACCTACGAGCAGTACTTC
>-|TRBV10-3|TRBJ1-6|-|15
CAISESRGGSSPLHF
TGTGCCATCAGTGAGTCTAGGGGCGGGAGTTCACCCCTCCACTTT
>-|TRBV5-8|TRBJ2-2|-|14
CASSLLYGTGELFF
TGTGCCAGCAGCCTACTCTACGGGACCGGGGAGCTGTTTTTT
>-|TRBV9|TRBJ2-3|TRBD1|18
CASSLHRDLTTGTDTQYF
TGTGCCAGCAGCCTACATAGGGACCTAACGACAGGGACAGATACGCAGTATTTT
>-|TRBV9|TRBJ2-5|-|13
CASSVGGDETQYF
TGTGCCAGCAGCGTCGGCGGGGACGAGACCCAGTACTTC
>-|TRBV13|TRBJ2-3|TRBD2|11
CASSLTSGQYF
TGTGCCAGCAGCTTGACTAGCGGGCAGTATTTT